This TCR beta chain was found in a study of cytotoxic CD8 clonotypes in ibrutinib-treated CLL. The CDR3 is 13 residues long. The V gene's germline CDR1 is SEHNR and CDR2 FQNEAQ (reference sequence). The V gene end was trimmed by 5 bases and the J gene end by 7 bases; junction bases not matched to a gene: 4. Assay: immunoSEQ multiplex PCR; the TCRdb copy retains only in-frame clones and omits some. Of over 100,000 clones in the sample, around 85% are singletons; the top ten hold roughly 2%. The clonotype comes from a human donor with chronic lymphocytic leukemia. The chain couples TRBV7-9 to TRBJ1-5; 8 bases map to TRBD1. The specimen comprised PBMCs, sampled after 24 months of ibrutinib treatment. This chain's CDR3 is CASSRQGNQPQHF. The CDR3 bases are TGTGCCAGCAGCCGACAGGGGAACCAGCCCCAGCATTTT.